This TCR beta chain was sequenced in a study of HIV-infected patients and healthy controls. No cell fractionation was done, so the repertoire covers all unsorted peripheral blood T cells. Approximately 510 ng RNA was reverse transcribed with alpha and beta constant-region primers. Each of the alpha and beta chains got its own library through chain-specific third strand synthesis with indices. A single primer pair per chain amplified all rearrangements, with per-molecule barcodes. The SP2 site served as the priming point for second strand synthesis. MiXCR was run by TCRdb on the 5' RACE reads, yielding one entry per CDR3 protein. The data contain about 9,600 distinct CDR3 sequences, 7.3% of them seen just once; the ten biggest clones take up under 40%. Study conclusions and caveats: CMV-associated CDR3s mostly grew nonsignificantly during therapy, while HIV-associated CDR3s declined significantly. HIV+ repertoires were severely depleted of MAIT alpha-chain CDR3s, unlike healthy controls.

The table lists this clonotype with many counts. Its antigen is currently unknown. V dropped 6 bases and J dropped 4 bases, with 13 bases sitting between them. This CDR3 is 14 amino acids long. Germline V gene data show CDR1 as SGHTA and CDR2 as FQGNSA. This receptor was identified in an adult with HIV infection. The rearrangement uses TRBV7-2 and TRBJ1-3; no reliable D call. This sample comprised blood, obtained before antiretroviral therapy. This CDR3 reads CASRSSGSGNTIYF. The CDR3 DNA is TGTGCCAGCAGGAGTTCGGGTTCAGGAAACACCATATATTTT.